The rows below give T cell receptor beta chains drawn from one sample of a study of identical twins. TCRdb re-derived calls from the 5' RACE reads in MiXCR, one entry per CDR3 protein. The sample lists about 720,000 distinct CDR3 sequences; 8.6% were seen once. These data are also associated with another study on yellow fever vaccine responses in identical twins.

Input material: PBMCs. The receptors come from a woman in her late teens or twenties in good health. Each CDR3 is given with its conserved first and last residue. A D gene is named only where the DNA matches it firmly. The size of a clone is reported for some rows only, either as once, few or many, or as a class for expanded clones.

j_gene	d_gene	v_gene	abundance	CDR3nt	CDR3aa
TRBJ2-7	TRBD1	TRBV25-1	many	TGTGCCAGCAGCGCAGCCAGGACAGGGAGGTCCGAGCAGTACTTC	CASSAARTGRSEQYF
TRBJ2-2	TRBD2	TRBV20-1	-	TGCAGTGCTAGAGATCCCCGACTAGCGTCGAACACCGGGGAGCTGTTTTTT	CSARDPRLASNTGELFF
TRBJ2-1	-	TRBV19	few	TGTGCCAGTAGTATCCGCATTCTAAATGAGCAGTTCTTC	CASSIRILNEQFF
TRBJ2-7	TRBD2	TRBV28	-	TGTGCCAGCAGCCCTATGCGGGGGGGCTACGAGCAGTACTTC	CASSPMRGGYEQYF
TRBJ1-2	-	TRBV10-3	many	TGTGCCATCAGTGCGACCCAGGGAGGTGGCTACACCTTC	CAISATQGGGYTF
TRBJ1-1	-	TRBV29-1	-	TGCAGCGTTGAAAAGGGGGGGAACACTGAAGCTTTCTTT	CSVEKGGNTEAFF
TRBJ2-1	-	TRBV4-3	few	TGCGCCAGCAGCCAAGGACAGGCCATCTACAATGAGCAGTTCTTC	CASSQGQAIYNEQFF
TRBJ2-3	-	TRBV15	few	TGTGCCACCAGCAGTCCACGAGGGGACACTCTGCAGTATTTT	CATSSPRGDTLQYF
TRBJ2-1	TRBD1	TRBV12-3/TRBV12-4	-	TGTGCCAGCATCAGAGACAGGGTCAAAGACAATGAGCAGTTCTTC	CASIRDRVKDNEQFF
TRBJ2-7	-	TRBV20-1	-	TGCAGTGCTAGAACGGAGACTCTCTACGAGCAGTACTTC	CSARTETLYEQYF
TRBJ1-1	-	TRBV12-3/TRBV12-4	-	TGTGCCAGCAGTCACAGAGTTCGGGACACTGAAGCTTTCTTT	CASSHRVRDTEAFF
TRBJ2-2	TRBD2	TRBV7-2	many	TGTGCCGGCAAGATTAGCGGGGACACCGGGGAGCTGTTTTTT	CAGKISGDTGELFF
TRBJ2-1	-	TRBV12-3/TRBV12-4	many	TGTGCCAGCAGCCCCAGCAGCCAGGGTTCCTACAATGAGCAGTTCTTC	CASSPSSQGSYNEQFF
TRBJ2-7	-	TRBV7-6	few	TGTGCCAGCAGCTTGGCTACTTTGGACGAGCAGTACTTC	CASSLATLDEQYF
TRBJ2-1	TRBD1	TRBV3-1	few	TGTGCCAGCAGCCAAGTGTGGGACAGGGATGAGCAGTTCTTC	CASSQVWDRDEQFF
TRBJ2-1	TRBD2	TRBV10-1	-	TGCGCCAGCAGTGCGGGAGCGGGAGCCTACAATGAGCAGTTCTTC	CASSAGAGAYNEQFF
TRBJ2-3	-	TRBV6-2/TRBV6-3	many	TGTGCCAGCAGTTGGGACCTCCGCACAGATACGCAGTATTTT	CASSWDLRTDTQYF
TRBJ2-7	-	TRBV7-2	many	TGTGCCAGCAGCTTCCCGGACTCGTCCTACGAGCAGTACTTC	CASSFPDSSYEQYF
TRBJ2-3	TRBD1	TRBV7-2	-	TGTGCCAGCAGCTTAATACCAACGACAGGGAACCCAGATACGCAGTATTTT	CASSLIPTTGNPDTQYF
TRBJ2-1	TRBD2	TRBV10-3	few	TGTGCCATCTCGGGGGGGGATGCGAATGAGCAGTTCTTC	CAISGGDANEQFF
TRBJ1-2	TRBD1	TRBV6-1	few	TGTGCCAGCAGTGAAGGACAGGGGGGGCACTATGGCTACACCTTC	CASSEGQGGHYGYTF
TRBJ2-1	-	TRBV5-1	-	TGCGCCAGCAGCCCGGACCATAAGCAGTTCTTC	CASSPDHKQFF
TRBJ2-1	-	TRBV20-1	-	TGCAGTGCTAGAGCAACTACCTACAATGAGCAGTTCTTC	CSARATTYNEQFF
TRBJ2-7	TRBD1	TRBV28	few	TGTGCCAGCACCCTTACGTCGGGACAGGGTCAACTGGAGCAGTACTTC	CASTLTSGQGQLEQYF
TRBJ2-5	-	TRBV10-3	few	TGTGCCATCAGCCGGGACATCGAAGAGACCCAGTACTTC	CAISRDIEETQYF
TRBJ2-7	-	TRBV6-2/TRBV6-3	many	TGTGCCAGCAGAAACGGGGGCATCTCCTACGAGCAGTACTTC	CASRNGGISYEQYF
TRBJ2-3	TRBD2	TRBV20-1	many	TGCAGTGCTAGAGATCGGGCTAGCGGGAGCCGCACAGATACGCAGTATTTT	CSARDRASGSRTDTQYF
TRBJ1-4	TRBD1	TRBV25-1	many	TGTGCCAGCAGTGGGGGGACAGGGAGTGAAAAACTGTTTTTT	CASSGGTGSEKLFF
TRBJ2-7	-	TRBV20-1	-	TGCAGTGCTAGAGATCCGCCGCTAGCTCTAATCGACGAGCAGTACTTC	CSARDPPLALIDEQYF
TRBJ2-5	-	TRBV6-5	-	TGTGCCAGCAGTTACGGGCCGCAAGAGACCCAGTACTTC	CASSYGPQETQYF
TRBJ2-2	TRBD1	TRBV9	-	TGTGCCAGCAGCGTAGATCGGACAGGGACAAGGAGAACCGGGGAGCTGTTTTTT	CASSVDRTGTRRTGELFF
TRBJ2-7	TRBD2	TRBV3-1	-	TGTGCCAGCAGCCAAGAAAGTGGCGGGGGCTACGAGCAGTACTTC	CASSQESGGGYEQYF
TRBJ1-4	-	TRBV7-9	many	TGTGCCAGCAGCTTAACAGGCCCTATGGAAAAACTGTTTTTT	CASSLTGPMEKLFF
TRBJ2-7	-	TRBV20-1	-	TGCAGCCCGAGGGCCGGGGTCTACGAGCAGTACTTC	CSPRAGVYEQYF
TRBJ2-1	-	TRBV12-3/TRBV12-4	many	TGTGCCAGCAGCCTCAGCCCTGGTGAGCAGTTCTTC	CASSLSPGEQFF
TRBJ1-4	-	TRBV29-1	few	TGCAGCGTTGCACCTCGACGGACTAATGAAAAACTGTTTTTT	CSVAPRRTNEKLFF
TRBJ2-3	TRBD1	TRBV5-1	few	TGCGCCAGCAGCTTGGTGGTCAGGGGGTCTCCCGGGGATACGCAGTATTTT	CASSLVVRGSPGDTQYF
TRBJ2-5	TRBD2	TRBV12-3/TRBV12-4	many	TGTGCCAGCAGTTTAAGTACTAGCGGGGGCGAGACCCAGTACTTC	CASSLSTSGGETQYF
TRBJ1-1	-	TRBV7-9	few	TGTGCCAGCCAGGGCGCGGGGGGCACTGAAGCTTTCTTT	CASQGAGGTEAFF
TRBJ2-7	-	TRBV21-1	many	TGTGCCAGCAGCCTCAACCCCGCGGGACTAGCGGGGCTATACTACGAGCAGTACTTC	CASSLNPAGLAGLYYEQYF
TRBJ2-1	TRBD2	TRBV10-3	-	TGTGCCATCAGTGGGGTAGTTAGCGGGAGCTCCTACAATGAGCAGTTCTTC	CAISGVVSGSSYNEQFF
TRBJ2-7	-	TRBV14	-	TGTGCCAGCAGCCAAGACTTTACAGGGATTCGACCCTACGAGCAGTACTTC	CASSQDFTGIRPYEQYF
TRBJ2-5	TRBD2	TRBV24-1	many	TGTGCCACCGGAGGAGGAGCGGGGGGGTACCAAGAGACCCAGTACTTC	CATGGGAGGYQETQYF
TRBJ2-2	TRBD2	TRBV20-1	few	TGCAGTGCTAGAGATGCTAGCGGGAGGATGAACACCGGGGAGCTGTTTTTT	CSARDASGRMNTGELFF
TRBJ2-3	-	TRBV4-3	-	TGCGCCAGCAGCCAAGAGTGGAGAAGAAGCACAGATACGCAGTATTTT	CASSQEWRRSTDTQYF
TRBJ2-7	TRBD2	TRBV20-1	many	TGCAGTGCTAGGGTAGCGGGGACCTACGAGCAGTACTTC	CSARVAGTYEQYF
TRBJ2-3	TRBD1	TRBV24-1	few	TGTGCCACTGGCTGGACAGGGGGAACAGATACGCAGTATTTT	CATGWTGGTDTQYF
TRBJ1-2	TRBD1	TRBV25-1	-	TGTGCCAGCAGGACACAGGGGGAGGGGATGGGTGGCTACACCTTC	CASRTQGEGMGGYTF
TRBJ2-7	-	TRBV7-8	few	TGTGCCAGCAGCTTAACCGCCGGGACCTCCTCCGAGCAGTACTTC	CASSLTAGTSSEQYF
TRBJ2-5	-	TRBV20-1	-	TGCAGTGCTTCGGACTCAGAAGAGACCCAGTACTTC	CSASDSEETQYF